This T cell receptor beta chain comes out of a study of blood T cells in healthy people across ages (dated by TCRdb to between 2014 and 2017). With respect to the entire study: Template switching captured roughly one uniquely barcoded TCR beta cDNA molecule per two T cells in model experiments. To track age-related changes in TCR beta repertoire diversity, the study relied on deep sequencing normalized with unique cDNA molecular identifiers. Four age groups were formed from the donors: young (average about 15 years), middle-aged (approximately 40), aged (about 62) and long-lived (approximately 78). Two additional independent replicas of 1 million unique cDNA reads from the same blood draw were analyzed for two donors (one aged 18 to 29 and one aged 80 or older).

General conclusions and limits of the study: Estimates of total diversity based on one million sequenced T cells were considered lower bounds and underestimates. Compared with the aged group, the long-lived group had more naive CD4+ T cells, fewer expanded clones and increased TCR diversity, suggesting age selection. Donor CMV infection status was unknown, potentially confounding age-related changes in expanded clonotypes. Observed TCR beta diversity per million T cells fell roughly linearly with age, and a significant reduction was already apparent by age about 36. There was a strong correlation between observed TCR beta diversity and the percentage of naive T cells measured by flow cytometry. Conclusive comparison of naive and antigen-experienced compartments was prevented by the profiling of bulk unsorted PBMCs.

The roughly 39 donors, aged roughly 6 to 90 years, were systemically healthy Caucasian individuals from Russia. Approximately 9.7 milliliters of peripheral blood were drawn from each donor into EDTA-treated Vacutainer tubes. Ficoll-Paque density-gradient centrifugation was used to isolate PBMCs, with at least 7 million per sample. Total RNA was extracted from PBMCs with Trizol reagent, with at least 6 micrograms obtained per sample. Naive CD45RAhigh/CD27high T cell percentages were measured by flow cytometry on a PBMC aliquot from every donor. The germline V gene (reference sequence) supplies CDR1 LGHDT and CDR2 YNNKEL. V is shortened by 4 bases, J by 11 bases, and the region joining them spans 18 bases. The CDR3 runs 15 residues from the cysteine to the phenylalanine. This entry keeps only the CDR3 DNA: 45 bases, framed from base 1. The library was produced with 5' RACE. Sequencing was performed on an Illumina HiSeq 2500. The second PCR ran for about 7 to 11 cycles and used a J-beta primer mix along with a sample-barcoded 5' primer. Each TCR beta cDNA molecule received a unique molecular identifier from a template-switch 5' adaptor carrying 12 random nucleotides. Each sample yielded at least 2.5 million CDR3-containing paired-end reads. First-strand cDNA synthesis was performed from all RNA using the Mint cDNA synthesis kit, with priming by a TRBC-specific oligonucleotide. Following uracil-DNA glycosylase treatment, all cDNA underwent a first 18-cycle PCR with the universal primers M1SS and BC2_uni_R. On the authors' methods: Normalization of each sample was performed by random selection of 1 million high-quality reads, each carrying a distinct molecular identifier. Instead of being binned into consensus sequences, reads with shared molecular identifiers were discarded. MiTCR, with a Q25 quality threshold and the strictest error-elimination algorithm, was used for CDR3 identification, clonotype clustering and error correction. A nonparametric unseen species model using Euler transformation provided a lower-bound estimate of total TCR beta diversity. TCRdb trimmed the raw reads at Q25, called clones with MiXCR and kept productive beta chains. Here each entry gathers all rows of one CDR3 protein and keeps the most common genes and DNA. Here the V and J calls rest on TCRdb's processing, not on the authors' analysis. In this sample the table shows around 1,000,000 distinct CDR3 sequences, 20% to 25% of which occur a single time. The top ten clonotypes cover approximately 0.79% of the sample.

The table lists this clonotype with a few counts. Its antigen is not yet known. One base away there is no much larger clone; base qualities are not given. This same sample was also part of a study on T cells of mothers and their children. The second paper states: The donors were nine systemically healthy Caucasian individuals, made up of three mothers and their six children. cDNA synthesis used all of the extracted RNA, with roughly 1.5 ug of RNA in each 15 ul reaction. In the second PCR, sample barcodes and 2-4 random nucleotides were introduced via the M1S primer. More than 8 million TCR beta CDR3 reads were obtained from each mother, and some 3.3 million reads were obtained from each child. TCR recombination output is similarly shaped by thymic selection in related and unrelated pairs, with a minor effect exerted by inherited differences. Related mother-child pairs always showed normalized repertoire overlap that was slightly higher than in unrelated mother-child pairs, though the difference was never significant. No persistent microchimeric T cell clones were detected, at a sensitivity of approximately 90 clones per million clonotypes. In the study, deep NGS was used to compare the TCR beta repertoires of mothers and children, and features distinguishing related mother-child pairs from unrelated individuals were sought. The mean age was roughly 44 +/- 4 years for the mothers and approximately 11 +/- 4 years for the children. After adapters were ligated using NEBNext reagents, the libraries underwent 100+100 nt paired-end sequencing on an Illumina HiSeq 2000. Mother and child libraries were prepared a month apart and sequenced in separate runs to prevent cross-contamination. Between about 500,000 and 2,100,000 distinct TCR beta clonotypes were identified per donor. Naive TCR beta clonotypes were estimated from low-frequency clonotypes matched to each donor's FACS-determined naive share, without sorting.

The sequence came from a girl aged 2-15 years in good health. The chain uses TRBV3-1 and TRBJ1-6, with the D gene call left open. The sample was blood. The CDR3 region: CASSRGPRVAAPLHF. The DNA sequence reads TGTGCCAGCAGCCGAGGACCGCGCGTGGCGGCACCCCTCCACTTT.